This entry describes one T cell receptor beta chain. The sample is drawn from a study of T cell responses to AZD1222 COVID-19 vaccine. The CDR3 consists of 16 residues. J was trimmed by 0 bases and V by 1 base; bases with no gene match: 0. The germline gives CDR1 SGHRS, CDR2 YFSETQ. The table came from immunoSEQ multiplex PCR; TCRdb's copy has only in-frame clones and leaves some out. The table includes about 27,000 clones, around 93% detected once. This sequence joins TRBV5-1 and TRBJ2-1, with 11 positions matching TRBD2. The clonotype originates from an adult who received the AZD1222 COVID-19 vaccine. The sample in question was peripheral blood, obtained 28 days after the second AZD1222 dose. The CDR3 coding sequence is TGCGCCAGCAGCTTGCTAGCGGGGGGCTCCTACAATGAGCAGTTCTTC. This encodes CASSLLAGGSYNEQFF.